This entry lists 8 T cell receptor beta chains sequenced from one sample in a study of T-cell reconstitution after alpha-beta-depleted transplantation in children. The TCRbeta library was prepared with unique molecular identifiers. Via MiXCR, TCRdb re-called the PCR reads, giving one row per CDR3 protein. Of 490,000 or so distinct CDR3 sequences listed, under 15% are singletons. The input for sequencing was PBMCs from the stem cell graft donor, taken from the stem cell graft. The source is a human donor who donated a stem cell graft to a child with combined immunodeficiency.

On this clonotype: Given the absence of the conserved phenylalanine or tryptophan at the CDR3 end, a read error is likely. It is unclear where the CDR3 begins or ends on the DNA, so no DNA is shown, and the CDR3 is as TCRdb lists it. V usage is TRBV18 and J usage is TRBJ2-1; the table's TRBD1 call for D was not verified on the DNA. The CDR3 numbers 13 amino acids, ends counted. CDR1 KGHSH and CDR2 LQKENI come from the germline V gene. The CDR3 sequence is CASSDRDRGLWIL.

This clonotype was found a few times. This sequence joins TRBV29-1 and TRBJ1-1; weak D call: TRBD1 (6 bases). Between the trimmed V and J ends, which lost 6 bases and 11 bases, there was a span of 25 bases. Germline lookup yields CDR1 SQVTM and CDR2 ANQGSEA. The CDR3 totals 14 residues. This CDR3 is CSVQLRGTTAGAFF. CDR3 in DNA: TGCAGCGTCCAGCTTAGAGGGACAACCGCTGGGGCTTTCTTT.

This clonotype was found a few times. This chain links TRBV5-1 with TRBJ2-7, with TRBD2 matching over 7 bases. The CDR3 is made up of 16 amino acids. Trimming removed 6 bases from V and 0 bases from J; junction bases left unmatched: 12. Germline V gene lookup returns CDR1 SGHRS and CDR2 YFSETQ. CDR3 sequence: CASTWGGTGSSYEQYF. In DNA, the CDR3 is TGCGCCAGCACCTGGGGGGGGACTGGAAGCTCCTACGAGCAGTACTTC.

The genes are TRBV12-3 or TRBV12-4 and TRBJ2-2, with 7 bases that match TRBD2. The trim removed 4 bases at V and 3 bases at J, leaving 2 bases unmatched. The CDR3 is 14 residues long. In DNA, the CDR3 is TGTGCCAGCAGTTGGGGGGGTGACACCGGGGAGCTGTTTTTT. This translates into CASSWGGDTGELFF.

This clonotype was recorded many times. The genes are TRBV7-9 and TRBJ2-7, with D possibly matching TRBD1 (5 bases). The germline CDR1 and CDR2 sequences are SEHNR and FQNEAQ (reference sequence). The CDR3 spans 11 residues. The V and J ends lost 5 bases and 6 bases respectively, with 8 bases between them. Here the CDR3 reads CASSRTSEQYF. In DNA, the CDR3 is TGTGCCAGCAGCCGGACAAGCGAGCAGTACTTC. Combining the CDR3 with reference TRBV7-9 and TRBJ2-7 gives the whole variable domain DTGVSQNPRHKITKRGQNVTFRCDPISEHNRLYWYRQTLGQGPEFLTYFQNEAQLEKSRLLSDRFSAERPKGSFSTLEIQRTEQGDSAMYLCASSRTSEQYFGPGTRLTVT.

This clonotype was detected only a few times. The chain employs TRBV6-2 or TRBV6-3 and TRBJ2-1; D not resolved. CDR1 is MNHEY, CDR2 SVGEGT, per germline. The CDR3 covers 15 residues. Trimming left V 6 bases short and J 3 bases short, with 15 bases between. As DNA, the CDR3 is TGTGCCAGCAGACAAGACAATAGCTTCTACAATGAGCAGTTCTTC. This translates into CASRQDNSFYNEQFF.

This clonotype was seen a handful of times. This chain's CDR3 is CASSQDQTGGRDEQFF. CDR3 in DNA: TGCGCCAGCAGCCAAGATCAGACAGGGGGCAGGGATGAGCAGTTCTTC. V gene TRBV4-3 combines with J gene TRBJ2-1; 10 positions agree with TRBD1. V trimming: 0 bases; J trimming: 8 bases; junction bases outside the gene matches: 7. The length of the CDR3 is 16 residues. The V gene's germline CDR1 is LGHNA and CDR2 YSLEER.

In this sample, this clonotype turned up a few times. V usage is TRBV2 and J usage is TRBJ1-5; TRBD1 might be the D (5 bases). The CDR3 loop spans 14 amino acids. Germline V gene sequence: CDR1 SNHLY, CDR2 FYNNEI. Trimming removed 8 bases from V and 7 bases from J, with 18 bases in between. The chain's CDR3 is CASSGIGARQPQHF. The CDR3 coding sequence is TGTGCCAGCTCGGGGATTGGGGCCCGGCAGCCCCAGCATTTT.